The 25 T cell receptor beta chains presented below share a single source sample, sequenced in a study of cytomegalovirus exposure and HLA in healthy donors. In the PCR, 60 Vbeta and 13 Jbeta primers were used. The data were produced by immunoSEQ multiplex PCR, yet TCRdb's version contains in-frame clones alone and is incomplete. The sample has 80,000 or so clones, about 66% seen once. The sample comprised PBMCs. Receptor source: a man in his sixties in good health and CMV-seropositive.

This chain joins TRBV29-1 and TRBJ1-6; no firm D call. The CDR3 runs to 14 residues. CDR1 is SQVTM and CDR2 is ANQGSEA in the germline V gene. V was pared by 0 bases and J by 6 bases, with 9 bases between. The CDR3 here is CSVEDHSFNSPLHF. For the CDR3, the DNA is TGCAGCGTTGAAGATCACAGTTTTAATTCACCCCTCCACTTT.

This clone was found a few times. The chain uses TRBV7-8 and TRBJ2-5; D possibly corresponds to TRBD2 (7 bases). The CDR3 is 14 amino acids. Germline assignment: CDR1 SGHVS and CDR2 FQNEAQ. Trimming stripped 4 bases from V and 5 bases from J, with 14 bases between. The CDR3 here is CASSWRGGRETQYF. CDR3 sequence (DNA): TGTGCCAGCAGCTGGAGGGGGGGTCGGGAGACCCAGTACTTC.

The V and J genes are TRBV5-1 and TRBJ2-5; 10 bases are shared with TRBD2. CDR3 length equals 15 residues. The germline V gene encodes CDR1 SGHRS and CDR2 YFSETQ. J was trimmed by 4 bases and V by 3 bases; bases with no gene match: 6. The DNA for the CDR3 is TGCGCCAGCAGCTCCGGGACTAGCGATTTAGAGACCCAGTACTTC. Translated, it gives CASSSGTSDLETQYF. Together with reference TRBV5-1 and TRBJ2-5, the CDR3 gives the full variable domain: KAGVTQTPRYLIKTRGQQVTLSCSPISGHRSVSWYQQTPGQGLQFLFEYFSETQRNKGNFPGRFSGRQFSNSRSEMNVSTLELGDSALYLCASSSGTSDLETQYFGPGTRLLVL.

V usage is TRBV2 and J usage is TRBJ1-6, with TRBD1 matching 8 bases. Trimming removed 8 bases from V and 7 bases from J; junction bases left unmatched: 10. Germline lookup yields CDR1 SNHLY and CDR2 FYNNEI. The CDR3 is made up of 15 amino acids. DNA for the CDR3: TGTGCCAGCGAACTCGGACAGGGACAAAATTCACCCCTCCACTTT. This encodes CASELGQGQNSPLHF.

The rearrangement joins TRBV7-6 to TRBJ2-7; tentative D call: TRBD1 (5 bases). CDR1 is SGHVS and CDR2 is FNYEAQ in the germline V gene. The CDR3 is 13 amino acids. V was shortened by 6 bases and J by 1 base, with 10 bases between the two germline ends. CDR3 region: CASRPQGSYEQYF. DNA for the CDR3: TGTGCCAGCAGGCCTCAGGGTTCCTACGAGCAGTACTTC. Variable domain in full (rest from reference TRBV7-6 and TRBJ2-7): GAGVSQSPRYKVTKRGQDVALRCDPISGHVSLYWYRQALGQGPEFLTYFNYEAQQDKSGLPNDRFSAERPEGSISTLTIQRTEQRDSAMYRCASRPQGSYEQYFGPGTRLTVT.

In its sample, this clone was seen once. This chain joins TRBV30 and TRBJ2-1, with D possibly TRBD2 on 6 matching bases. Per the germline V gene, CDR1 is GTSNPN and CDR2 is SVGIG (reference sequence). This CDR3 has 13 amino acids. The V gene lost 4 bases and the J gene lost 10 bases, with 17 bases spanning the gap. Here the CDR3 reads CAWNPGVGSEQFF. The DNA of the CDR3 is TGTGCCTGGAATCCGGGAGTGGGGTCAGAGCAGTTCTTC.

The chain uses TRBV7-3 and TRBJ2-7; 10 bases map to TRBD2. The V gene's germline CDR1 is SGHTA and CDR2 FQGTGA. V trimming: 5 bases; J trimming: 4 bases; junction bases outside the gene matches: 5. The CDR3 consists of 14 residues. The CDR3 sequence: CASSVSSGSYEQYF. The CDR3 DNA sequence: TGTGCCAGCAGCGTATCTAGCGGGAGTTACGAGCAGTACTTC.

This clone was detected once. The J gene is TRBJ2-3, the V gene TRBV9, with TRBD1 identical over 12 bases. The ends lost 6 bases at V and 5 bases at J; junction bases unmatched: 7. The germline V gene encodes CDR1 SGDLS and CDR2 YYNGEE. The CDR3 runs 15 residues. In DNA form, the CDR3 reads TGTGCCAGCACCCCGGGACAGGGGGCGATAGATACGCAGTATTTT. It encodes CASTPGQGAIDTQYF.

As DNA, the CDR3 is TGTGCCAGCAGCGCCATAGCGGGGGGGACCCAAGAGACCCAGTACTTC. Encoded protein: CASSAIAGGTQETQYF. V usage is TRBV11-1 and J usage is TRBJ2-5; 11 bases match TRBD2. CDR3 length equals 16 residues. The V gene end was trimmed by 5 bases and the J gene end by 1 base; junction bases not matched to a gene: 6. Germline assignment: CDR1 SGHAT and CDR2 FQDESV (reference sequence).

This rearrangement joins TRBV2 to TRBJ2-1; the D gene is possibly TRBD2 (5 bases). Germline V gene lookup returns CDR1 SNHLY and CDR2 FYNNEI. The CDR3 is made up of 14 amino acids. V gave up 6 bases and J gave up 1 base, with 10 bases separating them. The CDR3 is CASSPAESYNEQFF. The CDR3 bases are TGTGCCAGCAGCCCAGCGGAATCCTACAATGAGCAGTTCTTC.

About this clone itself: Its ends do not fully match the called genes, so a read error is possible. The J gene is TRBJ2-3, the V gene TRBV7-9, with TRBD2 identical over 7 bases. Germline values: CDR1 SEHNR, CDR2 FQNEAQ (reference sequence). The CDR3 runs 17 residues. The CDR3 DNA follows: TGTTCCAGCAGCCCATGGGTTATAGCGGGTTACACAGATACGCAGTATTTT. This encodes CSSSPWVIAGYTDTQYF.

The chain joins TRBV19 to TRBJ1-2; 7 bases are a match to TRBD1. V shed 3 bases, J shed 7 bases, and the junction held 5 bases outside the gene matches. CDR1 and CDR2 (germline): LNHDA, SQIVND (reference sequence). The CDR3 spans 13 residues. DNA of the CDR3: TGTGCCAGTAGTATCGCGACAGGGACTGGCTACACCTTC. Amino acids: CASSIATGTGYTF.

A remark on this clone: Other nucleotide sequences in the sample specify the same CDR3. The gene calls are TRBV18 and TRBJ1-3; the match to TRBD1 covers 7 bases. The CDR3 runs to 15 residues. CDR1 and CDR2 from the germline V gene are KGHSH and LQKENI. With 3 bases clipped from V and 0 bases from J, the junction kept 2 bases outside the gene matches. CDR3 amino acids: CASSPGTASGNTIYF. The CDR3 DNA follows: TGTGCCAGCTCACCCGGGACAGCCTCTGGAAACACCATATATTTT.

The chain couples TRBV9 to TRBJ1-2; weak D call: TRBD1 (6 bases). Deletions cut 3 bases from V and 3 bases from J, with 15 bases between. This CDR3 spans 15 amino acids. Germline CDR1 reads SGDLS; CDR2 reads YYNGEE. The CDR3 coding sequence is TGTGCCAGCAGCGGCTCTACAGGGCATGACTATGGCTACACCTTC. It specifies CASSGSTGHDYGYTF.

Notes on this clone: The junction and the germline gene differ at one end; a read error may be behind it. The chain uses TRBV5-1 and TRBJ1-1; TRBD1 matches 9 bases. The CDR3 is made up of 14 amino acids. CDR1 is SGHRS, CDR2 YFSETQ, per germline. CDR3 amino acids: CAGRPSTGGTEAFF. The CDR3 DNA reads as TGCGCCGGCAGACCCTCGACAGGGGGCACTGAAGCTTTCTTT. Full variable domain (remainder filled in from reference TRBV5-1 and TRBJ1-1): KAGVTQTPRYLIKTRGQQVTLSCSPISGHRSVSWYQQTPGQGLQFLFEYFSETQRNKGNFPGRFSGRQFSNSRSEMNVSTLELGDSALYLCAGRPSTGGTEAFFGQGTRLTVV.

The chain links TRBV2 to TRBJ2-1; D is perhaps TRBD1 (6 bases). Germline V lookup: CDR1 SNHLY, CDR2 FYNNEI. Trimming took 2 bases from V and 7 from J, leaving 21 bases between them. The CDR3 covers 17 residues. The DNA for the CDR3 is TGTGCCAGCAGTGAAAACCGAGTCGCTATACAGGGTAATGAGCAGTTCTTC. This codes for CASSENRVAIQGNEQFF.

The chain links TRBV4-3 to TRBJ2-5; 7 positions match TRBD1. Germline V gives CDR1 LGHNA, CDR2 YSLEER. V was clipped by 3 bases and J by 5 bases; unmatched bases: 12. The CDR3 runs to 16 residues. The CDR3 loop reads CASSHYRQGGRETQYF. The CDR3 DNA follows: TGCGCCAGCAGCCATTATCGACAGGGCGGAAGGGAGACCCAGTACTTC.

This clone was seen just once. The chain combines TRBV7-9 with TRBJ1-2, with D maybe TRBD1 (5 bases). The V and J ends lost 5 bases and 4 bases respectively, with 17 bases between them. There are 15 residues in the CDR3. CDR1 and CDR2 from the germline V gene are SEHNR and FQNEAQ (reference sequence). The CDR3 sequence: CASSDPTGQLYGYTF. In DNA form, the CDR3 reads TGTGCCAGCAGCGACCCCACAGGTCAACTCTATGGCTACACCTTC. Looking up the rest from reference TRBV7-9 and TRBJ1-2 gives the full variable domain: DTGVSQNPRHKITKRGQNVTFRCDPISEHNRLYWYRQTLGQGPEFLTYFQNEAQLEKSRLLSDRFSAERPKGSFSTLEIQRTEQGDSAMYLCASSDPTGQLYGYTFGSGTRLTVV.

V usage is TRBV7-6 and J usage is TRBJ2-7; D perhaps matches TRBD2 (6 bases). Trimming pared 2 bases from V and 12 bases from J, leaving 23 bases between. Germline CDR1 SGHVS, CDR2 FNYEAQ. The CDR3 runs to 15 residues. CDR3 bases: TGTGCCAGCAGCTTACCTCTGGCGGGACGTCTAGGCCCGTACTTC. This codes for CASSLPLAGRLGPYF.

J is TRBJ1-1 and V is TRBV25-1; possibly TRBD1 for D (6 bases). Germline assignment: CDR1 MGHDK and CDR2 SYGVNS. The V gene lost 3 bases and the J gene lost 7 bases, with 18 bases spanning the gap. This CDR3 has 15 amino acids. The CDR3 here is CASSDNTNPGVEAFF. The CDR3 DNA follows: TGTGCCAGCAGTGATAATACGAACCCAGGGGTTGAAGCTTTCTTT.

The chain uses TRBV25-1 and TRBJ2-1, with 9 bases aligning to TRBD1. After removal of 5 bases from V and 8 bases from J, the junction contained 13 bases not matched to a gene. CDR3 length: 16 residues. Per the germline V gene, CDR1 is MGHDK and CDR2 is SYGVNS. This CDR3 reads CASSHVGQGPGDEQFF. The CDR3 bases are TGTGCCAGCAGTCACGTGGGACAGGGCCCAGGGGATGAGCAGTTCTTC.

The chain recombines TRBV5-1 with TRBJ2-3, with 11 nucleotides matching TRBD2. The germline V gene has CDR1 SGHRS and CDR2 YFSETQ. The V and J ends lost 2 bases and 5 bases, in that order; junction bases with no gene match: 1. This CDR3 spans 14 amino acids. CDR3 sequence (DNA): TGCGCCAGCAGCTTTAGCGGGAGGGAAGATACGCAGTATTTT. Residues: CASSFSGREDTQYF. Complete variable domain (other parts from reference TRBV5-1 and TRBJ2-3): KAGVTQTPRYLIKTRGQQVTLSCSPISGHRSVSWYQQTPGQGLQFLFEYFSETQRNKGNFPGRFSGRQFSNSRSEMNVSTLELGDSALYLCASSFSGREDTQYFGPGTRLTVL.

The chain employs TRBV9 and TRBJ2-1; TRBD2 aligns across 9 bases. The J segment lost 4 bases and the V segment lost 1 base, leaving 3 bases of the junction unmatched. There are 15 residues in the CDR3. Per germline, CDR1 SGDLS and CDR2 YYNGEE. The CDR3 DNA reads TGTGCCAGCAGCGTATATAGCGGGGGTTACAATGAGCAGTTCTTC. Translated, it gives CASSVYSGGYNEQFF.

The J gene is TRBJ1-1, the V gene TRBV7-2; no definite D call. CDR3 size: 14 residues. Trimming cost V 4 bases and J 1 base, with 10 bases left between them. The germline V gene has CDR1 SGHTA and CDR2 FQGNSA. In DNA form, the CDR3 reads TGTGCCAGCAGCTCCCGGTCTGGGAACACTGAAGCTTTCTTT. It is translated as CASSSRSGNTEAFF.

The chain is built from TRBV7-2 and TRBJ2-7, with 10 bases aligning to TRBD2. The CDR3 sequence is 14 residues long. Trimming removed 8 bases from V and 3 bases from J; junction bases left unmatched: 7. Germline V gene sequence: CDR1 SGHTA, CDR2 FQGNSA. CDR3 nucleotides: TGTGCCAGCGGCCGGACTAGCGGTAACTACGAGCAGTACTTC. Protein: CASGRTSGNYEQYF.